This entry lists 27 T cell receptor beta chains sequenced from one sample in a study of cytomegalovirus exposure and HLA in healthy donors. PCR amplification relied on 60 Vbeta primers (plus 13 Jbeta primers). The method was immunoSEQ multiplex PCR; TCRdb's version includes in-frame clones alone and lacks a portion of them. This sample has 150,000 to 200,000 clones, with 75% to 85% found just once. The sample consisted of PBMCs. The receptors come from a man in his fifties in good health and CMV-seropositive.

V usage is TRBV5-1 and J usage is TRBJ1-4; tentative D call: TRBD1 (5 bases). V gave up 0 bases and J gave up 8 bases, with 11 bases separating them. The CDR3 is made up of 14 amino acids. Germline V gives CDR1 SGHRS, CDR2 YFSETQ. CDR3: CASSLAGGSEKLFF. The CDR3 DNA follows: TGCGCCAGCAGCTTGGCCGGGGGATCCGAAAAACTGTTTTTT.

This chain uses TRBV19 with TRBJ1-1; D possibly corresponds to TRBD1 (6 bases). Between the trimmed V and J ends, which lost 3 bases and 5 bases, there was a span of 13 bases. The CDR3 has 14 residues. The germline gives CDR1 LNHDA, CDR2 SQIVND (reference sequence). This CDR3 is CASSIGGRETEAFF. CDR3 coding DNA: TGTGCCAGTAGTATCGGGGGGCGCGAAACTGAAGCTTTCTTT.

The sample holds one count of this clone. The chain combines TRBV9 with TRBJ2-7; D perhaps matches TRBD2 (5 bases). Germline V gives CDR1 SGDLS, CDR2 YYNGEE. This CDR3 spans 15 amino acids. Deletions cut 4 bases from V and 6 bases from J, with 20 bases between. CDR3 nucleotide sequence: TGTGCCAGCAGCCACTCGCCCGGGGAGTTAGGCGAGCAGTACTTC. Its translation is CASSHSPGELGEQYF.

This chain joins TRBV15 and TRBJ2-7; 10 bases are shared with TRBD2. V gave up 0 bases and J gave up 3 bases; unmatched junction bases: 5. CDR3 length: 16 residues. CDR1 is LNHNV and CDR2 is YYDKDF in the germline V gene (reference sequence). This CDR3 reads CATSRDGASGSYEQYF. The DNA for the CDR3 is TGTGCCACCAGCAGAGATGGTGCTAGCGGGAGCTACGAGCAGTACTTC.

The V and J genes are TRBV6-7 and TRBJ2-6; D uncertain. TRBV6-7 is flagged as an ORF with uncertain function. The CDR3 covers 19 residues. Trimming removed 8 bases from V and 1 base from J, with 24 bases in between. The CDR3 DNA sequence: TGTGCCAGCTTCCTGGTCGGAGACCTTTACTCTTCTGGGGCCAACGTCCTGACTTTC. Translated: CASFLVGDLYSSGANVLTF.

This CDR3 is CASSDSSRGGYNEQFF. CDR3 in DNA: TGTGCCAGCAGTGACTCATCACGCGGGGGTTACAATGAGCAGTTCTTC. The chain links TRBV6-4 to TRBJ2-1; 7 nucleotides align to TRBD2. Germline-derived CDR1 and CDR2 are MRHNA and SNTAGT. The CDR3 spans 16 residues. J gave up 4 bases and V 0 bases, and 6 bases lay outside the gene matches.

This chain joins TRBV28 and TRBJ2-7, with TRBD1 identical over 7 bases. The CDR3 has 14 residues. CDR1 is MDHEN and CDR2 is SYDVKM in the germline V gene. The V and J ends lost 7 bases and 4 bases, in that order; junction bases with no gene match: 10. The CDR3 coding sequence is TGTGCCAGCAATGGCCGACAGGGAGTATACGAGCAGTACTTC. Its protein product is CASNGRQGVYEQYF.

The chain employs TRBV11-2 and TRBJ2-1; 8 positions match TRBD2. With 3 bases clipped from V and 4 bases from J, the junction kept 5 bases outside the gene matches. CDR1 and CDR2 from the germline V gene are SGHAT and FQNNGV. The CDR3 has 15 amino acids. The CDR3 region is CASSLLTSGYNEQFF. Written as DNA, the CDR3 is TGTGCCAGCAGCTTGCTTACTAGCGGTTACAATGAGCAGTTCTTC.

V usage is TRBV4-2 and J usage is TRBJ2-2; 7 nucleotides align to TRBD1. CDR1 and CDR2 (germline): LGHNA, YNFKEQ. This CDR3 has 17 residues. V trimming: 4 bases; J trimming: 0 bases; junction bases outside the gene matches: 8. CDR3 amino acids: CASSRPRGGSNTGELFF. In DNA, the CDR3 is TGTGCCAGCAGCCGCCCCCGAGGGGGCTCGAACACCGGGGAGCTGTTTTTT.

The chain uses TRBV4-3 and TRBJ1-1; D unresolved. Trimming shortened V by 0 bases and J by 4 bases, and 9 bases separated the two germline ends. Germline CDR1 LGHNA, CDR2 YSLEER. The CDR3 runs to 14 residues. The DNA for the CDR3 is TGCGCCAGCAGCCAAGATGTACAGTCCACTGAAGCTTTCTTT. Translated: CASSQDVQSTEAFF.

This chain links TRBV5-1 with TRBJ2-1, with 7 bases matching TRBD2. Germline loops: CDR1 SGHRS, CDR2 YFSETQ. Trimming at V came to 0 bases and at J to 7 bases, leaving 4 bases not matched to a gene. The CDR3 has 14 residues. Here the CDR3 reads CASSLDASGNEQFF. The CDR3 nucleotides are TGCGCCAGCAGCTTGGACGCTAGCGGAAATGAGCAGTTCTTC.

The chain has TRBV7-2 and TRBJ2-7; 7 bases line up with TRBD1. Germline lookup yields CDR1 SGHTA and CDR2 FQGNSA. V lost 5 bases, J lost 0 bases, and 4 bases stayed unmatched. This CDR3 region has 14 residues. The CDR3 here is CASSPRTGSYEQYF. CDR3 DNA: TGTGCCAGCAGCCCCCGGACAGGCTCCTACGAGCAGTACTTC.

The CDR3 DNA follows: TGCAAAGCTGACAGCGGACTAGCGGGAGGGGGGCCAGATACGCAGTATTTT. This translates into CKADSGLAGGGPDTQYF. This chain connects TRBV29-1 to TRBJ2-3, with TRBD2 matching over 15 bases. The CDR3 sequence is 17 residues long. Germline V gene sequence: CDR1 SQVTM, CDR2 ANQGSEA.

In this sample, this clone turned up a few times. DNA for the CDR3: TGTGCCAGCAGTTTGGAGCTGGCAGGGGGCAGTCAGCCCCAGCATTTT. The encoded protein is CASSLELAGGSQPQHF. The J gene is TRBJ1-5, the V gene TRBV28; TRBD1 aligns across 8 bases. Germline V gives CDR1 MDHEN, CDR2 SYDVKM. This CDR3 has 16 residues. J was trimmed by 6 bases and V by 3 bases; bases with no gene match: 10.

This chain links TRBV20-1 with TRBJ2-7, with 9 bases lining up with TRBD1. The CDR3 length is 11 residues. Unmatched junction bases numbered 6, after V lost 5 bases and J lost 10 bases. Germline V CDR1 and CDR2: DFQATT, SNEGSKA (reference sequence). The CDR3 DNA reads as TGCAGTGCTCGACAGGGGGATAATCAGTACTTC. As protein: CSARQGDNQYF.

The rearrangement joins TRBV5-6 to TRBJ2-7; D may be TRBD2 (5 bases). CDR1 is SGHDT and CDR2 is YYEEEE in the germline V gene. Deletions cut 2 bases from V and 0 bases from J, with 24 bases between. CDR3 size: 19 residues. CDR3 DNA: TGTGCCAGCAGCTTAGGACTCGGCAGTACCACCCCCCGCTCCTACGAGCAGTACTTC. Translation gives CASSLGLGSTTPRSYEQYF.

The chain carries TRBV29-1 and TRBJ2-3; no firm D call. Trimming cost V 5 bases and J 0 bases, with 3 bases left between them. CDR3 length: 11 amino acids. The germline V gene encodes CDR1 SQVTM and CDR2 ANQGSEA. The CDR3 region is CSVYSTDTQYF. The CDR3, as DNA: TGCAGCGTTTATAGCACAGATACGCAGTATTTT.

The table lists this clone with a few counts. The rearrangement uses TRBV9 and TRBJ2-5; 14 bases fit TRBD2. After removal of 4 bases from V and 5 bases from J, the junction contained 7 bases not matched to a gene. CDR1 is SGDLS, CDR2 YYNGEE, per germline. CDR3 length equals 16 residues. The CDR3 coding sequence is TGTGCCAGCAGCCCCGGGACTAGCGGGAGTCCGGAGACCCAGTACTTC. Its protein is CASSPGTSGSPETQYF.

The genes are TRBV9 and TRBJ2-2; perhaps TRBD2 as D (5 bases). The CDR3 runs to 17 residues. Per germline, CDR1 SGDLS and CDR2 YYNGEE. Trimming cost V 0 bases and J 5 bases, with 17 bases left between them. The CDR3 protein is CASSVAGFRGGTGELFF. The CDR3 DNA reads TGTGCCAGCAGCGTAGCTGGTTTTCGGGGTGGAACCGGGGAGCTGTTTTTT.

The chain combines TRBV7-9 with TRBJ1-1, with D maybe TRBD1 (6 bases). This CDR3 is built from 12 residues. With 6 bases removed from V and 6 bases from J, the gap between germline ends came to 11 bases. CDR1 and CDR2 from the germline V gene are SEHNR and FQNEAQ (reference sequence). In DNA form, the CDR3 reads TGTGCCAGCAGTGAACAGGGCTCTGAAGCTTTCTTT. The encoded protein is CASSEQGSEAFF.

The chain joins TRBV15 to TRBJ2-1; weak D call: TRBD2 (5 bases). The V end was cut by 0 bases, the J end by 3 bases, with 9 bases between. CDR1 and CDR2 (germline): LNHNV, YYDKDF (reference sequence). The CDR3 loop spans 15 amino acids. CDR3 in amino acids: CATSRDLGLYNEQFF. CDR3 nucleotides: TGTGCCACCAGCAGAGATTTAGGACTCTACAATGAGCAGTTCTTC.

The chain recombines TRBV30 with TRBJ1-2, with a weak D call TRBD1 (6 bases). This CDR3 has 12 amino acids. Germline V gene sequence: CDR1 GTSNPN, CDR2 SVGIG (reference sequence). V lost 3 bases and J lost 8, with 13 bases in between. The CDR3 loop is CAWSRQDEGYTF. The CDR3 DNA reads TGTGCCTGGAGCCGACAGGATGAGGGCTACACCTTC. Combining the CDR3 with reference TRBV30 and TRBJ1-2 gives the whole variable domain SQTIHQWPATLVQPVGSPLSLECTVEGTSNPNLYWYRQAAGRGLQLLFYSVGIGQISSEVPQNLSASRPQDRQFILSSKKLLLSDSGFYLCAWSRQDEGYTFGSGTRLTVV.

The genes are TRBV11-2 and TRBJ2-5; D is possibly TRBD2 (5 bases). Trimming cost V 5 bases and J 5 bases, with 9 bases left between them. The CDR3 is made up of 12 amino acids. Per the germline V gene, CDR1 is SGHAT and CDR2 is FQNNGV. CDR3 sequence reads: CASSPPGETQYF. The DNA of the CDR3 is TGTGCCAGCAGCCCGCCGGGGGAGACCCAGTACTTC.

This chain uses TRBV5-8 with TRBJ2-7; D perhaps matches TRBD1 (5 bases). Germline assignment: CDR1 SGHTS and CDR2 YDEGEE. V lost 5 bases and J lost 6, with 21 bases in between. The CDR3 loop spans 15 amino acids. The CDR3 sequence: CASRPKGFFYREQYF. CDR3 nucleotides: TGTGCCAGCAGACCAAAGGGGTTTTTCTATCGCGAGCAGTACTTC.

The gene calls are TRBV5-5 and TRBJ2-5; possibly TRBD1 for D (5 bases). CDR1 and CDR2 from the germline V gene are SGHKS and YYEKEE (reference sequence). This CDR3 has 14 residues. V lost 0 bases and J 5 bases, leaving 11 bases between the germline ends. The CDR3 DNA follows: TGTGCCAGCAGCTTGGGCCAGGGCTCTGAGACCCAGTACTTC. Amino acid sequence: CASSLGQGSETQYF.

The chain joins TRBV7-3 to TRBJ1-2, with TRBD1 identical over 10 bases. V shed 5 bases, J shed 4 bases, and the junction held 4 bases outside the gene matches. The CDR3 is made up of 14 amino acids. CDR1 is SGHTA, CDR2 FQGTGA, per germline. CDR3 coding DNA: TGTGCCAGCAGCACTGGACAGGGGGGCTATGGCTACACCTTC. Translated: CASSTGQGGYGYTF.

Of note for this clone: Additional DNA sequences in this sample encode the identical CDR3. The V and J genes are TRBV7-9 and TRBJ1-5; D gene uncertain. The CDR3 has 13 amino acids. In germline, CDR1 is SEHNR, CDR2 FQNEAQ (reference sequence). Trimming removed 2 bases at V and 2 bases at J, with 4 bases between. The CDR3 nucleotides are TGTGCCAGCAGCTTAACAGGCAATCAGCCCCAGCATTTT. This gives the protein CASSLTGNQPQHF.